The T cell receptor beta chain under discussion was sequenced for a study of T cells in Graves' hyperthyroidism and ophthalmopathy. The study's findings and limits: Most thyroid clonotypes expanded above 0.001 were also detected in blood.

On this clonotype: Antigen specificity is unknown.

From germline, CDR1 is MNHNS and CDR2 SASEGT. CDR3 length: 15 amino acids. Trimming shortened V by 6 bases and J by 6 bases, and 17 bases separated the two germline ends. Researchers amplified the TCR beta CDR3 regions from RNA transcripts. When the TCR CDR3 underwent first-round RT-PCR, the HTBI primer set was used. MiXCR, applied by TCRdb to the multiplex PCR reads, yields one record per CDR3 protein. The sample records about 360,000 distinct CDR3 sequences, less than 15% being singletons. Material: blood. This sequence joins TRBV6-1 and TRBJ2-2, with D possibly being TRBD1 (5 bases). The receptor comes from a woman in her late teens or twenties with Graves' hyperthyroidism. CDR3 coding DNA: TGTGCCAGCAGCCTCAGGGCGACCCATCCCGGGGAGCTGTTTTTT. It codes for CASSLRATHPGELFF.